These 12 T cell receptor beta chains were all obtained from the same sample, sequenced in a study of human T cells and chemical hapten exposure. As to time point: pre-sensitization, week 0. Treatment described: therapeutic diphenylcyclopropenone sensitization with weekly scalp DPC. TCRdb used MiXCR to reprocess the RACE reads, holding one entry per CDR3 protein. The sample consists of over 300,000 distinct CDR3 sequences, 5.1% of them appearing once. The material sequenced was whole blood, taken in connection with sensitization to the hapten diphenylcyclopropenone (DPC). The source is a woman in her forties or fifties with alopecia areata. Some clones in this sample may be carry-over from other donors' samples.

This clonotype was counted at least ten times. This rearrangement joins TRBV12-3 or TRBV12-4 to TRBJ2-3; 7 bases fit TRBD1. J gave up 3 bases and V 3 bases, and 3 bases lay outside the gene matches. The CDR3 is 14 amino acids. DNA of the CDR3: TGTGCCAGCAGTTTGGACAGGCAGACAGATACGCAGTATTTT. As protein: CASSLDRQTDTQYF.

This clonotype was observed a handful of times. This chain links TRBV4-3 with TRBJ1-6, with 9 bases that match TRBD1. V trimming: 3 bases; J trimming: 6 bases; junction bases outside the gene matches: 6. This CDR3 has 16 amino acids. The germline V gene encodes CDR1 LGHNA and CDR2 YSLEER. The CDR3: CASSQDRGMGNSPLHF. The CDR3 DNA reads TGCGCCAGCAGCCAGGACAGGGGAATGGGTAATTCACCCCTCCACTTT.

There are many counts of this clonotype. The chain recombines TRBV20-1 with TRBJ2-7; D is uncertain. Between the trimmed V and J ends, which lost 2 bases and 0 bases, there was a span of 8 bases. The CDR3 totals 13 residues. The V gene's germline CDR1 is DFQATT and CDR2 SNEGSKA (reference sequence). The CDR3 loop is CSARYPSSYEQYF. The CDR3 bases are TGCAGTGCTAGATACCCCAGCTCCTACGAGCAGTACTTC.

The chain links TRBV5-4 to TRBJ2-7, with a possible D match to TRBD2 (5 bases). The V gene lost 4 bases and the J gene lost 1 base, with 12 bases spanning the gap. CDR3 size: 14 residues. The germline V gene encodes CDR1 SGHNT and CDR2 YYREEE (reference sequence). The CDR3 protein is CASSAPGVSYEQYF. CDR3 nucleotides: TGTGCCAGCAGCGCGCCCGGGGTATCCTACGAGCAGTACTTC.

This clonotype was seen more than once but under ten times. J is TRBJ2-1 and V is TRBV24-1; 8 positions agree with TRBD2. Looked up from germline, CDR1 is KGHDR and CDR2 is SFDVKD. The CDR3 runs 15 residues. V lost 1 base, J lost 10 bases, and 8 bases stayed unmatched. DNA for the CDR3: TGTGCCACCAGTGATTTCGGCCTAGCGGGTTGGGAGCAGTTCTTC. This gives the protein CATSDFGLAGWEQFF.

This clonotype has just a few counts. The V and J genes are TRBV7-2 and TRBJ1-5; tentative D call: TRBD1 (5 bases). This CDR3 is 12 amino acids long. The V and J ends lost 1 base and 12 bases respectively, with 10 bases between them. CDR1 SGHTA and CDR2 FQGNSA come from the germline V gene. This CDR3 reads CASSLGGPDQHF. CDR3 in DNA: TGTGCCAGCAGCTTAGGGGGCCCGGACCAGCATTTT.

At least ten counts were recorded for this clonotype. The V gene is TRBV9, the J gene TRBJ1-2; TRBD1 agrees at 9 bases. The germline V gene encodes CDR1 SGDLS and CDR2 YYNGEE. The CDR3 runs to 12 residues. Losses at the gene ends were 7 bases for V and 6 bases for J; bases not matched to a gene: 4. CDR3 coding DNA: TGTGCCAGCGGGGACAGGGCCCATGGCTACACCTTC. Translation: CASGDRAHGYTF.

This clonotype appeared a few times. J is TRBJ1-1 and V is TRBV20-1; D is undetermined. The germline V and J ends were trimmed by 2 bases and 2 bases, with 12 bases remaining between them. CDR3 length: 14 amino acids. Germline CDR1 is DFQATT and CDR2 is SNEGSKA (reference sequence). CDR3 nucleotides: TGCAGTGCTAGAAAGGGTTCAGGTAACACTGAAGCTTTCTTT. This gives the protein CSARKGSGNTEAFF.

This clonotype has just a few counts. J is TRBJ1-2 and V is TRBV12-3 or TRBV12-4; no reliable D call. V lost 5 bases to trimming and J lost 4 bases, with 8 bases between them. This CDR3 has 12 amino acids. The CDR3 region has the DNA TGTGCCAGCAGTCTCCTGGGCTATGGCTACACCTTC. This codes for CASSLLGYGYTF.

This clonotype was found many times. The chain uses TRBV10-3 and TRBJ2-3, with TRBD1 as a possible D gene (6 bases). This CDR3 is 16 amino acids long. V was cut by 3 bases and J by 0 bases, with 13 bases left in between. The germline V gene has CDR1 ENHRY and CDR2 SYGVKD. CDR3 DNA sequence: TGTGCCATCAGTGATACAGAGGGGGATAGCACAGATACGCAGTATTTT. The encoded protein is CAISDTEGDSTDTQYF.

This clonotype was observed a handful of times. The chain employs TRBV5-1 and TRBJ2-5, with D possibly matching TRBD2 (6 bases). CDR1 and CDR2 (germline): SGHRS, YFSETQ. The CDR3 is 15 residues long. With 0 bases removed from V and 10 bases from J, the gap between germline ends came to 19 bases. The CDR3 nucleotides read TGCGCCAGCAGCTTGGTGAGGCGGGAAAACGAGGGCCAGTACTTC. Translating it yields CASSLVRRENEGQYF.

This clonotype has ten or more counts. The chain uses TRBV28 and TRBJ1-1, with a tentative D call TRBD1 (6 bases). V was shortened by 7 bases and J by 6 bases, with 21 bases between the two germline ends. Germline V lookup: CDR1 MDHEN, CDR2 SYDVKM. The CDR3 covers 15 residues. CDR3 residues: CASTIGGGRMAEAFF. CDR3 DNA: TGTGCCAGCACCATTGGCGGGGGGCGGATGGCTGAAGCTTTCTTT.